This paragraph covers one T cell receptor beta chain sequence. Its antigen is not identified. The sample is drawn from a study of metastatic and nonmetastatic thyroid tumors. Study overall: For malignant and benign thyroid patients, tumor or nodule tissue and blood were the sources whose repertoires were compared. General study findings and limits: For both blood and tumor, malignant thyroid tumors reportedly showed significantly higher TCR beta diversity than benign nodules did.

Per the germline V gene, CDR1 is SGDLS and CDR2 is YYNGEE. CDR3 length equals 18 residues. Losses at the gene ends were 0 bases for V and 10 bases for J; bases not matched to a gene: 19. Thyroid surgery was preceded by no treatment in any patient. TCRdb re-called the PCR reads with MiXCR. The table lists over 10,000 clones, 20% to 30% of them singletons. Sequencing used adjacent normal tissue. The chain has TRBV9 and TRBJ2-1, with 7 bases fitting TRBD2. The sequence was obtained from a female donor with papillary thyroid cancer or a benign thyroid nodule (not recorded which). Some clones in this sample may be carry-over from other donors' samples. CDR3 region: CASSVELGGTVWTVEQFF. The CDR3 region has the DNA TGTGCCAGCAGCGTAGAGCTGGGGGGGACCGTCTGGACGGTGGAGCAGTTCTTC.